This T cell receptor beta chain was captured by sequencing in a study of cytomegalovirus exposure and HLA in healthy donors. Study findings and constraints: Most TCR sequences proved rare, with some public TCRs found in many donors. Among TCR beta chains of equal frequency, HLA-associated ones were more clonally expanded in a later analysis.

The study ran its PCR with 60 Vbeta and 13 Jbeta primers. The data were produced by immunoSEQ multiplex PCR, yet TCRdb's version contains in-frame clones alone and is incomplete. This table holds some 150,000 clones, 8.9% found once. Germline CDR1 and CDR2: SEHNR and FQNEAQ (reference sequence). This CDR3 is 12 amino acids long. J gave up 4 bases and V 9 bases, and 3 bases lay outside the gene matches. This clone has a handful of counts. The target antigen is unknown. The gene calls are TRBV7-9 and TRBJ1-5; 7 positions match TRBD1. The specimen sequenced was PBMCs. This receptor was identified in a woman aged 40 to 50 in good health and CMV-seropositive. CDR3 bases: TGTGCCAGTTCAGGGGGGAATCAGCCCCAGCATTTT. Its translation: CASSGGNQPQHF. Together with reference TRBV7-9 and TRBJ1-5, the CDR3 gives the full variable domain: DTGVSQNPRHKITKRGQNVTFRCDPISEHNRLYWYRQTLGQGPEFLTYFQNEAQLEKSRLLSDRFSAERPKGSFSTLEIQRTEQGDSAMYLCASSGGNQPQHFGDGTRLSIL.